This T cell receptor beta chain came from a study of blood T cell repertoires in COVID-19. As for the study in general: Spain, Italy and the United States supplied samples that represented acute and convalescent COVID-19. T cells, B-cell-depleted T cells, or PBMCs supplied cDNA or gDNA.

Authors' methods: Estimation of nucleated cell counts relied on the amplification of reference gene primers. The assay was immunoSEQ multiplex PCR, and TCRdb's table has in-frame clones only and misses some. That table is the source of V, J and clone size, and D and trimming were worked out from the DNA. The sample lists about 52,000 clones, approximately 84% occurring once. CDR1 and CDR2 (germline): LNHDA, SQIVND (reference sequence). The ends were cut back, 6 bases at V and 2 bases at J, with 14 bases in the middle. There are 14 residues in the CDR3. This rearrangement joins TRBV19 to TRBJ2-7; possible D gene TRBD2, 6 bases. This clonotype was sampled from a man aged 65 to 79 with acute or convalescent COVID-19. The specimen was peripheral blood. This chain's CDR3 is CASRTRTGAYEQYF. The CDR3 region has the DNA TGTGCCAGTAGAACTAGGACGGGAGCCTACGAGCAGTACTTC.